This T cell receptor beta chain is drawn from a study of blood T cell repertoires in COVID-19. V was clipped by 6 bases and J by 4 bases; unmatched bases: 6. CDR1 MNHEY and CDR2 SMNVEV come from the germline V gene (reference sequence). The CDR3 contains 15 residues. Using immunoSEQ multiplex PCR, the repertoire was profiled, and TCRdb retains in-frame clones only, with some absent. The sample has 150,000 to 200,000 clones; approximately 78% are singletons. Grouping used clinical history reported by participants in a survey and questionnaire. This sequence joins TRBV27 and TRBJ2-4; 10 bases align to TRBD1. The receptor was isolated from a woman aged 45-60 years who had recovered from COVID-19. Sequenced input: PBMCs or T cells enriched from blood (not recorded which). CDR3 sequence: CASRREGQGKNIQYF. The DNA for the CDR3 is TGTGCCAGCAGGCGCGAGGGACAGGGGAAAAACATTCAGTACTTC.